The 4 T cell receptor beta chains presented below share a single source sample, sequenced in a study of T cell repertoires in aging, cancer and after chemotherapy. Amplification of TCR beta used genomic DNA extracted from peripheral blood. Multiplex touch-down PCR with TRB-A/B primers amplified rearranged V-D-J TRB sequences. TCRdb re-derived calls from the multiplex PCR reads in MiXCR, one entry per CDR3 protein. The data contain 13,000 or so distinct CDR3 sequences, less than 30% of them singletons. The sequencing input was blood. The receptors were gathered from a human donor in good health.

The chain links TRBV6-4 to TRBJ2-2; D gene ambiguous. Trimming took 3 bases from V and 0 from J, leaving 5 bases between them. This CDR3 has 14 amino acids. Looked up from germline, CDR1 is MRHNA and CDR2 is SNTAGT. CDR3 in amino acids: CASSERPNTGELFF. As DNA, the CDR3 is TGTGCCAGCAGTGAAAGGCCGAACACCGGGGAGCTGTTTTTT.

This clonotype was observed a few times. The chain combines TRBV11-1 with TRBJ2-3; tentatively, D is TRBD1 (6 bases). Germline V CDR1 and CDR2: SGHAT, FQDESV (reference sequence). V was trimmed by 6 bases and J by 1 base, leaving 14 bases between them. The CDR3 loop spans 15 amino acids. CDR3 region: CASRSRDTRTDTQYF. Here the CDR3 DNA reads TGTGCCAGCAGGAGCCGGGACACCCGCACAGATACGCAGTATTTT.

In regard to this clonotype: The junction departs from germline at one end; a sequencing error may be responsible. The rearrangement uses TRBV6-5 and TRBJ2-1; 8 bases are a match to TRBD1. Germline V gene data show CDR1 as MNHEY and CDR2 as SVGAGI. This CDR3 is built from 17 residues. The CDR3 coding sequence is TGCGCCAGCAGTGAGTCCTTACAGGGGGGCCTGTACAATGAGCAGTTCTTC. Protein: CASSESLQGGLYNEQFF.

The chain couples TRBV20-1 to TRBJ1-1; 9 positions agree with TRBD1. V was pared by 0 bases and J by 4 bases, with 6 bases of the junction left unmatched. Germline V gene lookup returns CDR1 DFQATT and CDR2 SNEGSKA (reference sequence). The CDR3 extends over 15 amino acids. The CDR3, as DNA: TGCAGTGCTAGAGATAGGGGACAGGGTGGCACTGAAGCTTTCTTT. It yields the protein CSARDRGQGGTEAFF.